This is a list of T cell receptor beta chains from one sample in a study of CD8 T cells in Susac syndrome. TCRdb re-analysed the immunoSEQ multiplex PCR reads in MiXCR, keeping a single row per CDR3 protein. This sample has about 110,000 distinct CDR3 sequences; less than 97% occur once, and the top ten carry roughly 0.099%. Material: CD4+ T cells from PBMCs. These receptors were obtained from a human donor in good health. The CDR3 runs from the conserved cysteine through the conserved F or W. Fields, in order: J gene, V gene, D gene, CDR3 length, clone size, CDR3 protein, CDR3 DNA. D genes are given only for firm matches. Clone size is not always given. Where it is, it says once, few, many or a class for expanded clones.

TRBJ2-1,TRBV3-1,TRBD2,16,once,CASRGRSGSSYNEQFF,TGTGCCAGCAGGGGACGTAGCGGGAGCTCCTACAATGAGCAGTTCTTC
TRBJ1-5,TRBV3-1,.,14,.,CASSQRGRNQPQHF,TGTGCCAGCAGCCAGAGGGGACGCAATCAGCCCCAGCATTTT
TRBJ2-7,TRBV2,TRBD1,13,.,CASKGAISYEQYF,TGTGCCAGCAAGGGGGCAATCTCCTACGAGCAGTACTTC
TRBJ1-3,TRBV6-5,.,16,.,CASSYSIGSSGNTIYF,TGTGCCAGCAGTTACTCGATAGGGAGCTCTGGAAACACCATATATTTT
TRBJ1-4,TRBV6-2/TRBV6-3,.,16,.,CASSRGRSPVDEKLFF,TGTGCCAGCAGTCGCGGTAGGTCCCCTGTGGATGAAAAACTGTTTTTT
TRBJ2-1,TRBV30,.,14,.,CAWSVGAGQNEQFF,TGTGCCTGGAGTGTAGGGGCCGGTCAGAATGAGCAGTTCTTC
TRBJ1-3,TRBV30,.,19,.,CAWSDIPRGYSGTYNTIYF,TGTGCCTGGAGTGATATCCCCCGGGGATATTCGGGGACTTACAACACCATATATTTT
TRBJ2-7,TRBV4-3,TRBD1,15,.,CASSQAGTGQYEQYF,TGCGCCAGCAGCCAGGCCGGGACAGGGCAGTACGAGCAGTACTTC
TRBJ2-1,TRBV20-1,TRBD2,19,once,CSARDRQVSRGGSYNEQFF,TGCAGTGCTAGAGATCGCCAAGTTAGTCGGGGGGGCTCCTACAATGAGCAGTTCTTC
TRBJ1-1,TRBV28,.,14,.,CASSSGRGNTEAFF,TGTGCCAGCAGTTCCGGACGGGGGAACACTGAAGCTTTCTTT
TRBJ1-1,TRBV28,.,14,.,CASSSGDWGTEAFF,TGTGCCAGCAGTTCAGGGGATTGGGGCACTGAAGCTTTCTTT
TRBJ1-1,TRBV28,.,13,.,CASSLRGQTEAFF,TGTGCCAGCAGTTTACGAGGACAAACTGAAGCTTTCTTT
TRBJ2-1,TRBV20-1,TRBD2,15,.,CSARPLAGAYNEQFF,TGCAGTGCTAGACCGCTAGCGGGAGCCTACAATGAGCAGTTCTTC
TRBJ2-1,TRBV29-1,TRBD1,13,.,CSGSTIQGDEQFF,TGCAGCGGCTCGACTATCCAGGGGGATGAGCAGTTCTTC
TRBJ1-2,TRBV7-2,TRBD1,15,.,CASSRTGTGLHGYTF,TGTGCCAGCAGCAGAACCGGGACAGGGTTACATGGCTACACCTTC
TRBJ2-7,TRBV20-1,.,12,.,CSAPFREYEQYF,TGCAGTGCACCCTTCAGGGAATACGAGCAGTACTTC
TRBJ2-1,TRBV12-3/TRBV12-4,TRBD2,12,.,CASTLSGTSEFF,TGTGCCAGCACCCTCTCCGGGACTAGCGAGTTCTTC
TRBJ1-1,TRBV9,.,13,.,CASSVMEGTEAFF,TGTGCCAGCAGCGTAATGGAAGGCACTGAAGCTTTCTTT
TRBJ2-7,TRBV6-6,TRBD1,14,few,CASSGRDSSYEQYF,TGTGCCAGCAGTGGCCGGGACAGCTCCTACGAGCAGTACTTC
TRBJ1-3,TRBV3-1,.,13,.,CASSQVSGNTIYF,TGTGCCAGCAGCCAAGTTTCTGGAAACACCATATATTTT
TRBJ1-2,TRBV23-1,.,17,.,CASSQSVDEVLWYGYTF,TGCGCCAGCAGTCAATCGGTGGACGAGGTGTTATGGTATGGCTACACCTTC
TRBJ2-5,TRBV7-2,.,12,.,CASSQYPETQYF,TGTGCCAGCAGCCAGTACCCGGAGACCCAGTACTTC
TRBJ2-1,TRBV3-1,.,14,.,CASSQDRSFNEQFF,TGTGCCAGCAGCCAAGATAGGAGCTTCAATGAGCAGTTCTTC
TRBJ2-4,TRBV28,TRBD2,16,.,CASTPEPGLAGGGQYF,TGTGCCAGCACCCCGGAACCCGGGCTAGCGGGAGGGGGTCAGTACTTC
TRBJ2-6,TRBV20-1,.,11,.,CSALGANVLTF,TGCAGTGCTCTTGGGGCCAACGTCCTGACTTTC
TRBJ2-5,TRBV7-9,TRBD2,17,.,CASSQPAASGSGETQYF,TGTGCCAGCAGTCAACCCGCGGCGAGCGGGAGTGGCGAGACCCAGTACTTC
TRBJ2-6,TRBV6-2/TRBV6-3,.,19,.,CASSYSGGRGISGANVLTF,TGTGCCAGCAGTTACTCGGGGGGACGGGGAATCTCTGGGGCCAACGTCCTGACTTTC
TRBJ2-5,TRBV12-3/TRBV12-4,.,15,.,CASSSLGAAKETQYF,TGTGCCAGCAGCTCTCTCGGGGCAGCTAAAGAGACCCAGTACTTC
TRBJ2-6,TRBV3-1,.,17,.,CASSRAGEALGANVLTF,TGTGCCAGCAGCCGTGCAGGGGAGGCACTCGGGGCCAACGTCCTGACTTTC
TRBJ1-1,TRBV7-2,.,12,.,CASSLIPTEAFF,TGTGCCAGCAGCTTAATTCCCACTGAAGCTTTCTTT
TRBJ2-7,TRBV5-1,.,13,.,CASRRDENYEQYF,TGCGCCAGCAGAAGGGACGAGAACTACGAGCAGTACTTC
TRBJ1-5,TRBV12-3/TRBV12-4,.,13,.,CASSLFGGSPQHF,TGTGCCAGCAGTTTATTTGGGGGGTCGCCCCAGCATTTT
TRBJ2-7,TRBV6-1,TRBD1,13,.,CASEPGQGREQYF,TGTGCCAGCGAACCGGGACAGGGGAGGGAGCAGTACTTC
TRBJ2-6,TRBV6-5,.,19,.,CASSYSSHSSFPGANVLTF,TGTGCCAGCAGTTACTCGAGCCATTCTTCCTTCCCTGGGGCCAACGTCCTGACTTTC
TRBJ1-5,TRBV20-1,.,12,.,CSAANSNQPQHF,TGCAGTGCTGCGAATAGCAATCAGCCCCAGCATTTT
TRBJ1-2,TRBV7-9,TRBD1,17,.,CASSLAAADRGRHGYTF,TGTGCCAGCAGCTTAGCGGCAGCGGACAGGGGGCGCCATGGCTACACCTTC
TRBJ2-4,TRBV3-1,TRBD2,15,.,CASSPGLAVKNIQYF,TGTGCCAGCAGCCCCGGACTAGCGGTTAAAAACATTCAGTACTTC
TRBJ2-1,TRBV6-5,TRBD2,15,.,CASSRLAGAGGEQFF,TGTGCCAGCAGCCGACTAGCGGGGGCGGGCGGGGAGCAGTTCTTC
TRBJ2-1,TRBV6-2/TRBV6-3,.,16,.,CASSPPVRGTYNEQFF,TGTGCCAGCAGTCCTCCGGTGAGGGGGACCTACAATGAGCAGTTCTTC
TRBJ2-2,TRBV2,.,12,.,CASSEVTGELFF,TGTGCCAGCAGTGAAGTCACCGGGGAGCTGTTTTTT
TRBJ2-7,TRBV28,.,13,.,CASSKQRLDEQYF,TGTGCCAGCAGTAAACAGCGGCTTGACGAGCAGTACTTC
TRBJ2-7,TRBV7-8,.,15,.,CASSAGRTGFYEQYF,TGTGCCAGCAGCGCAGGGAGGACGGGTTTCTACGAGCAGTACTTC
TRBJ2-7,TRBV29-1,TRBD1,12,.,CSAGTGNREQYF,TGCAGCGCCGGGACAGGTAATCGCGAGCAGTACTTC
TRBJ2-5,TRBV5-4,TRBD1,14,.,CASSWGQTPETQYF,TGTGCCAGCAGCTGGGGACAGACGCCGGAGACCCAGTACTTC
TRBJ2-1,TRBV12-3/TRBV12-4,.,17,.,CASTPGDAGSLYNEQFF,TGTGCCAGCACCCCGGGGGATGCGGGGAGCCTCTACAATGAGCAGTTCTTC
TRBJ2-5,TRBV28,.,15,.,CASLNRDSPGETQYF,TGTGCCAGCCTGAACCGGGACTCCCCGGGGGAGACCCAGTACTTC
TRBJ2-1,TRBV7-3,.,12,once,CASSLSNNEQFF,TGTGCCAGCAGCTTAAGTAACAATGAGCAGTTCTTC
TRBJ1-2,TRBV2,.,14,.,CASSVSGVNYGYTF,TGTGCCAGCAGTGTGTCGGGTGTTAACTATGGCTACACCTTC
TRBJ2-1,TRBV5-6,.,12,.,CASTRGPTEQFF,TGTGCCAGCACCCGAGGACCGACCGAGCAGTTCTTC
TRBJ1-5,TRBV29-1,.,13,.,CSVVWDSNQPQHF,TGCAGCGTTGTATGGGATAGCAATCAGCCCCAGCATTTT